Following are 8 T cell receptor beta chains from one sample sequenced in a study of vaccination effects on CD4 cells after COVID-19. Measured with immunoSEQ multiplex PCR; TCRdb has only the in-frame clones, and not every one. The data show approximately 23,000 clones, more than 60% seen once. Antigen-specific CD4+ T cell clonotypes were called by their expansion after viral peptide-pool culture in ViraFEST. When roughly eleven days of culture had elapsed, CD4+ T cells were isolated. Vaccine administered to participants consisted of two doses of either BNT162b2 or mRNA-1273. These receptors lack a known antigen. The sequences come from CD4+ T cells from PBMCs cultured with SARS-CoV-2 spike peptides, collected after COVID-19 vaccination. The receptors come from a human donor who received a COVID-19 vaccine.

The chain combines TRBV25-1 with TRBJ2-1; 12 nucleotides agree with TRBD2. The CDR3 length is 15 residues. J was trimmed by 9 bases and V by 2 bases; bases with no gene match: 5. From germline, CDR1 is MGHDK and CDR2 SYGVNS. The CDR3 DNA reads TGTGCCAGCAGTGAACCTAGCGGGGGGGCAGGTGAGCAGTTCTTC. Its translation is CASSEPSGGAGEQFF.

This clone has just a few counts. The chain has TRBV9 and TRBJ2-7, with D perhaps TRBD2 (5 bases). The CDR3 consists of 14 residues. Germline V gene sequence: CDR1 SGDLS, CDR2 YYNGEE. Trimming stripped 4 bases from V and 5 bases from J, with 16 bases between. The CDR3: CASSPRGGSHEQYF. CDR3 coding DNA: TGTGCCAGCAGCCCCCGAGGAGGCTCTCACGAGCAGTACTTC.

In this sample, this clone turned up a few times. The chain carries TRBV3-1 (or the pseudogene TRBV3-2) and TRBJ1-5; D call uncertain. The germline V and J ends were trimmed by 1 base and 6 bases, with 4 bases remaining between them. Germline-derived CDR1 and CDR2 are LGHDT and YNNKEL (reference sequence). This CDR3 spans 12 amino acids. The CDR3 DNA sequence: TGTGCCAGCAGCCAAGTAACTCAGCCCCAGCATTTT. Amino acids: CASSQVTQPQHF.

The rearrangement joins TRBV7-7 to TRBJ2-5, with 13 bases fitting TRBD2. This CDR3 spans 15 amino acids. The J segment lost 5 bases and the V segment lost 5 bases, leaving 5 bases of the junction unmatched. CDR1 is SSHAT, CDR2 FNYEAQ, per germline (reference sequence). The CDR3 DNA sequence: TGTGCCAGCAGCCAAAGACTAGCGGGGGGTGAGACCCAGTACTTC. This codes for CASSQRLAGGETQYF. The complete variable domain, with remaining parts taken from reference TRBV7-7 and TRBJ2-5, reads GAGVSQSPRYKVTKRGQDVTLRCDPISSHATLYWYQQALGQGPEFLTYFNYEAQPDKSGLPSDRFSAERPEGSISTLTIQRTEQRDSAMYRCASSQRLAGGETQYFGPGTRLLVL.

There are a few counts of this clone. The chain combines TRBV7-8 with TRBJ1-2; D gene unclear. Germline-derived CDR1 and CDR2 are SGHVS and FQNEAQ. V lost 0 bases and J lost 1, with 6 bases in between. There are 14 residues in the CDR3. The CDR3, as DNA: TGTGCCAGCAGCTTAGCCGGCAATAACTATGGCTACACCTTC. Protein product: CASSLAGNNYGYTF.

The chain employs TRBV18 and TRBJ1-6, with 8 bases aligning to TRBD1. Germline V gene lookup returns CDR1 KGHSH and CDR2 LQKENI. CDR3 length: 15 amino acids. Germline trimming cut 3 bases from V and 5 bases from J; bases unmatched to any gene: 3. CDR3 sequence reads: CASSPDRVNNSPLHF. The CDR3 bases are TGTGCCAGCTCACCGGACAGGGTGAATAATTCACCCCTCCACTTT.

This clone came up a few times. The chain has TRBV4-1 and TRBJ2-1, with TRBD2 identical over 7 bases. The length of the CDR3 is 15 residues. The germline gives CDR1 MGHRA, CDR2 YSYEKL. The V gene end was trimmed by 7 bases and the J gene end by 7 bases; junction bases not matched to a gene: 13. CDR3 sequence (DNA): TGCGCCAGCAAAGTTCGGGCGGGAGTTGGAAATGAGCAGTTCTTC. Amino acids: CASKVRAGVGNEQFF.

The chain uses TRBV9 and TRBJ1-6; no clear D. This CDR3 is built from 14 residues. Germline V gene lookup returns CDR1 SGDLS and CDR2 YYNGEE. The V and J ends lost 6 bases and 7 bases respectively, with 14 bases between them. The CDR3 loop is CASKGQGSNSPLHF. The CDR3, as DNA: TGTGCCAGCAAGGGCCAAGGATCCAATTCACCCCTCCACTTT. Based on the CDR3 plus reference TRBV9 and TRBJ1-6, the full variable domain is DSGVTQTPKHLITATGQRVTLRCSPRSGDLSVYWYQQSLDQGLQFLIQYYNGEERAKGNILERFSAQQFPDLHSELNLSSLELGDSALYFCASKGQGSNSPLHFGNGTRLTVT.